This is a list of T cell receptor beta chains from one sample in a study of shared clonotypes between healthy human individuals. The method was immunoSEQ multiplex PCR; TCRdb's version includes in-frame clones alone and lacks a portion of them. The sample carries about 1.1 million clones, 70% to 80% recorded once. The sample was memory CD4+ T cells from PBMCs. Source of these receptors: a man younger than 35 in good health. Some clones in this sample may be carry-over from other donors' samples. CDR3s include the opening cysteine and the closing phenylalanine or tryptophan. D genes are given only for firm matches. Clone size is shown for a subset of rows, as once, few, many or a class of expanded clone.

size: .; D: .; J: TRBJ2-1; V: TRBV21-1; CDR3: CASSQGGNEQFF; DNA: TGTGCCAGCAGTCAAGGGGGGAATGAGCAGTTCTTC
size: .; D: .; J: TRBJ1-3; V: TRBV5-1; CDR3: CASRRDWSSGNTIYF; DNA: TGCGCCAGCAGGAGGGACTGGTCCTCTGGAAACACCATATATTTT
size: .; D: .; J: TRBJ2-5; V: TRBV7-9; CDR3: CASSLGQEFQETQYF; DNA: TGTGCCAGCAGCTTAGGACAGGAGTTCCAAGAGACCCAGTACTTC
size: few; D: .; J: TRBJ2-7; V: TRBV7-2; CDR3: CASGRYTGHEQYF; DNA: TGTGCCAGCGGCCGATATACGGGCCACGAGCAGTACTTC
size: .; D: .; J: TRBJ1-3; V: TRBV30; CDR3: CAWSVLQPGNTIYF; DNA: TGTGCCTGGAGTGTACTTCAGCCTGGAAACACCATATATTTT
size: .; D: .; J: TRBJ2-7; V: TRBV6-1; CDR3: CASSARTVALYEQYF; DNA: TGTGCCAGCAGTGCCCGGACAGTAGCCCTGTACGAGCAGTACTTC
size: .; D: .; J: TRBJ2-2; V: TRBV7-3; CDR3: CASSLLPRTAEIGELFF; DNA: TGTGCCAGCAGCCTACTGCCGAGGACAGCAGAGATCGGGGAGCTGTTTTTT
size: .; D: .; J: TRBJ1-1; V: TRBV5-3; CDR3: CARRLADRNTEAFF; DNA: TGTGCCAGAAGACTGGCGGACAGGAACACTGAAGCTTTCTTT
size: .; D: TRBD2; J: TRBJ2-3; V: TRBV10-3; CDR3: CAISGSGSGTDTQYF; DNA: TGTGCCATCAGCGGTAGCGGGAGCGGCACAGATACGCAGTATTTT
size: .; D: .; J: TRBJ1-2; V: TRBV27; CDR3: CASSLEGSSYTF; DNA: TGTGCCAGCAGTTTGGAGGGATCAAGCTACACCTTC
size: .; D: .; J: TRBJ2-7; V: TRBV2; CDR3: CASRQSSYEQYF; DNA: TGTGCCAGCAGACAGAGCTCCTACGAGCAGTACTTC
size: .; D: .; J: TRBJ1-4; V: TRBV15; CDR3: CATSRDRGRGGSLFF; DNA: TGTGCCACCAGCAGAGATCGGGGCAGGGGAGGGTCGCTGTTTTTT
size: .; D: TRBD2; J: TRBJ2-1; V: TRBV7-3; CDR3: CASSIPGTSGKQFF; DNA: TGTGCCAGCAGCATTCCGGGGACTAGCGGGAAGCAGTTCTTC
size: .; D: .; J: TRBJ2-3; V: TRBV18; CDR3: CASSPPFSGITDTQYF; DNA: TGTGCCAGCTCACCACCGTTTTCTGGGATAACAGATACGCAGTATTTT
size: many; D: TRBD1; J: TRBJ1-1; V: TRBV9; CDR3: CASSARGDRDTEAFF; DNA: TGTGCCAGCAGCGCCCGGGGTGACAGGGATACTGAAGCTTTCTTT
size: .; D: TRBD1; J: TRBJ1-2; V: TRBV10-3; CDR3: CAIAGGTNYGYTF; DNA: TGTGCCATCGCAGGGGGAACTAACTATGGCTACACCTTC
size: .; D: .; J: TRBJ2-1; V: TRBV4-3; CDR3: CASSQEHRKEFF; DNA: TGCGCCAGCAGCCAAGAACACAGGAAGGAGTTCTTC
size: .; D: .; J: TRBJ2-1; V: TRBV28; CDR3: CASSRQAPRGYNEQFF; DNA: TGTGCCAGCAGTCGCCAGGCCCCAAGGGGGTACAATGAGCAGTTCTTC
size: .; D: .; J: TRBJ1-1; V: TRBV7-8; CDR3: CASSYQGPTPEAFF; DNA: TGTGCCAGCAGCTATCAGGGACCGACTCCTGAAGCTTTCTTT
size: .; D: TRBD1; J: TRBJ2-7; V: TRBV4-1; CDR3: CASSQILLDRQYEQYF; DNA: TGCGCCAGCAGCCAAATACTGCTGGACAGGCAGTACGAGCAGTACTTC
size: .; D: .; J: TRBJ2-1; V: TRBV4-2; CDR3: CASSQDPQENEQFF; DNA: TGTGCCAGCAGCCAAGATCCCCAGGAAAATGAGCAGTTCTTC
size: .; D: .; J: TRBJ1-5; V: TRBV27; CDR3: CASSSSGSNQPQHF; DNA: TGTGCCAGCAGTTCCAGTGGGAGCAATCAGCCCCAGCATTTT
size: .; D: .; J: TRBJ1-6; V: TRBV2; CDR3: CASSDRDTLSPLHF; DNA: TGTGCCAGCAGTGACAGGGATACCCTTTCACCCCTCCACTTT
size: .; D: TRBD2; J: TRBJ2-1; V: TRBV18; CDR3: CASSPAGEKQFF; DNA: TGTGCCAGCTCACCGGCGGGAGAAAAGCAGTTCTTC
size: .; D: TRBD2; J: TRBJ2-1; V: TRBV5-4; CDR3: CASSLGPREGNDEQFF; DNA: TGTGCCAGCAGCTTAGGACCCCGGGAGGGCAACGATGAGCAGTTCTTC
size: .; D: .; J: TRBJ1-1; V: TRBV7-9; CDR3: CASSLAGTPNTEAFF; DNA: TGTGCCAGCAGCTTAGCGGGGACACCGAACACTGAAGCTTTCTTT
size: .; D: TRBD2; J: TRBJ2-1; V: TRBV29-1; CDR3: CSVPGLAGWPSYNEQFF; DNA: TGCAGCGTCCCAGGACTAGCGGGGTGGCCTTCCTACAATGAGCAGTTCTTC
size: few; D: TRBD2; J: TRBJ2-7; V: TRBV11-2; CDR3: CASSLEPLRAGEQYF; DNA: TGTGCCAGCAGCTTAGAGCCCCTTAGAGCGGGAGAGCAGTACTTC
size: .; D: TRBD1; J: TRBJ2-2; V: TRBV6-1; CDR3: CASSQGARTGELFF; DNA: TGTGCCAGCAGCCAGGGGGCGCGAACCGGGGAGCTGTTTTTT
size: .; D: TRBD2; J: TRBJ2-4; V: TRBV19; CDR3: CASLGLAEAKNIQYF; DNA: TGTGCCAGCTTAGGACTAGCGGAGGCCAAAAACATTCAGTACTTC
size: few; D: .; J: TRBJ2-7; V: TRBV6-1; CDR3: CASSRDFLDYEQYF; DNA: TGTGCCAGCAGTCGGGACTTCCTTGACTACGAGCAGTACTTC
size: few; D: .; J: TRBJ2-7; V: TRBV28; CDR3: CASSYGTPRYEQYF; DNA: TGTGCCAGCAGCTACGGGACTCCACGCTACGAGCAGTACTTC
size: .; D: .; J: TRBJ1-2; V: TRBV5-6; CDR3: CASSLGGYGYTF; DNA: TGTGCCAGCAGCTTGGGAGGGTATGGCTACACCTTC
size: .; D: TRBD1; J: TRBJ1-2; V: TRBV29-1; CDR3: CSVEDPRNRGRGYTF; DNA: TGCAGCGTTGAAGACCCGAGGAACAGGGGACGTGGCTACACCTTC
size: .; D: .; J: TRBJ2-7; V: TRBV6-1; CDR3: CASTLGVAGYEQYF; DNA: TGTGCCAGCACTCTTGGGGTGGCGGGCTACGAGCAGTACTTC
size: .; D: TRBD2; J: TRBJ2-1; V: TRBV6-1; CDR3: CASSERLAGVREQFF; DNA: TGTGCCAGCAGTGAAAGGCTAGCGGGAGTTAGGGAGCAGTTCTTC
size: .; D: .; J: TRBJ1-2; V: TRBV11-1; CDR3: CASSLGGTGSYYGYTF; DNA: TGTGCCAGCAGCTTAGGAGGCACAGGCTCCTACTATGGCTACACCTTC
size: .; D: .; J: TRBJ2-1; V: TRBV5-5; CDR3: CASSFFSSEQFF; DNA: TGTGCCAGCAGCTTTTTCAGTTCCGAGCAGTTCTTC
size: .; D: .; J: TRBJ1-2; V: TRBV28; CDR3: CASSAVTPTGYTF; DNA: TGTGCCAGCAGTGCGGTTACGCCCACAGGCTACACCTTC
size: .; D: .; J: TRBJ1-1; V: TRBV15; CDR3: CATSRGGNTEAFF; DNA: TGTGCCACCAGCAGAGGCGGGAACACTGAAGCTTTCTTT
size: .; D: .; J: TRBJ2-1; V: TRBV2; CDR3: CASGGTYNEQFF; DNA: TGTGCCAGCGGAGGGACCTACAATGAGCAGTTCTTC
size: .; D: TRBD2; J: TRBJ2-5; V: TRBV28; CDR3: CASSQIDLRSGRTQYF; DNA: TGTGCCAGCAGCCAAATCGACCTACGTAGCGGGCGGACCCAGTACTTC
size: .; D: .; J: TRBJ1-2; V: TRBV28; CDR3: CASSSDATAAYGYTF; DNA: TGTGCCAGCAGTTCCGACGCGACTGCGGCGTATGGCTACACCTTC
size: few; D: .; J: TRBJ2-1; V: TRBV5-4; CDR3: CASSLLGKRDEQFF; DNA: TGTGCCAGCAGCTTGTTAGGGAAAAGAGATGAGCAGTTCTTC
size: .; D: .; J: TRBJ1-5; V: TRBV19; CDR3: CASSYDYSNQPQHF; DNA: TGTGCCAGTAGTTACGACTATAGCAATCAGCCCCAGCATTTT
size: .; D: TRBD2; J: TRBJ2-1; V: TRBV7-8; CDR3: CASSPSFGRETHNEQFF; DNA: TGTGCCAGCAGCCCTAGCTTCGGGCGGGAGACCCACAATGAGCAGTTCTTC
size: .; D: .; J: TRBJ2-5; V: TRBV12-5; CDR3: CASAQGQETQYF; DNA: TGTGCTAGTGCCCAGGGGCAAGAGACCCAGTACTTC